This T cell receptor (beta chain) came from a study of T cell responses to AZD1222 COVID-19 vaccine (dated by TCRdb to the early 2020s). With regard to the full study: Because spike-specific TCR depth and breadth did not differ between the two schedules, AZD1222 recipients who got a second dose at roughly 4 weeks were pooled with those who got a second dose at roughly 12 weeks. A total of 233 trial participants underwent TCR sequencing, of whom 207 received two doses of AZD1222 and about 26 received two doses of the MenACWY control vaccine. Trial participants were enrolled by age into subgroups of 18-55, 56-69 and 70-plus years, and about 150, 27 and 61 TCR-sequenced participants, respectively, were included in these subgroups. The full study reports these points: Reportedly, close to half of the unique spike-specific TCRs recognized epitopes lying outside the regions that are mutated in the B.1.351 and B.1.1.7 variants. Spike-specific TCR breadth and depth rose significantly after two AZD1222 doses compared with day 0 and with MenACWY recipients. Most participants were white British and females outnumbered males, and the authors suggested that clonal diversity may have been underestimated. Conclusions about previously exposed vaccinees are limited, since just six AZD1222 recipients were seropositive for SARS-CoV-2 at baseline. In the small 56-69-year group, the increase in depth fell short of significance, most likely because of low power. Because no day 14 peak-response samples were available, repertoires were characterized only after the peak T cell response. Vaccine-associated CD4 TCRs spanned the whole spike protein, with dominant responses in regions 160-218 and 743-854.

As concerns this clone: Its antigen is currently not known. No base-level quality is on record; no much larger clone is a single base apart.

The CDR3 regions of human TCRbeta chains were analyzed by immunosequencing. The published analysis was carried out like this. Repertoire TCRs were matched against a reference library of SARS-CoV-2-specific TCRs generated with the MIRA antigen-specificity platform. Breadth was defined as the fraction of unique TCRs that were SARS-CoV-2-associated. Depth was defined as the fraction of total T cells that were SARS-CoV-2-associated. Using the MIRA data, every spike-specific TCR was mapped to the spike region that the TCR reacted to and assigned to either a CD4 or a CD8 class. Log10-transformed breadth and depth values were compared by one-way ANOVA with Sidak's multiple comparisons tests. The immuneACCESS repertoire file appears here via TCRdb, limited to in-frame rearrangements. These files lack a portion of the clones; in checked studies, under half of the deficit traces to unresolved V genes, and the cause of the others is not known. V and J calls and clone size come straight from that table; D and trimming were deduced from the DNA. For this sample there are some 140,000 clones; roughly 89% appear just once. The ten biggest clones cover roughly 2% of the sample.

Explained via the paper, the time point label denotes: baseline before first vaccination. The vaccinee samples were drawn from two UK trials, COV001 and COV002, one of which was a single-blind randomized controlled phase 2/3 trial testing AZD1222 (ChAdOx1 nCoV-19) in healthy adults. For TCRbeta chain sequencing, PBMC samples from trial participants were taken at day 0 and at day 28 after the second dose. Reading from cysteine to phenylalanine, the CDR3 counts 13 amino acids. Only the CDR3 DNA is retained, 39 bases long and in frame from the first base. Sequences LNHDA (CDR1) and SQIVND (CDR2) are obtained from the germline V gene (reference sequence). V sheds 5 bases and J sheds 4 bases, leaving 12 bases between their ends.

This specimen consisted of peripheral blood, obtained on day 0 of AZD1222 vaccination. The chain joins TRBV19 to TRBJ2-7, with the D gene not confidently named. The clonotype comes from an adult in good health. For the CDR3, the sequence is CASSLSGEYEQYF. The DNA reads TGTGCCAGTAGTTTGTCCGGAGAATACGAGCAGTACTTC.